Listed below are T cell receptor beta chains from one sample, sequenced in a study of T cell responses to AZD1222 COVID-19 vaccine. The method was immunoSEQ multiplex PCR; TCRdb's version includes in-frame clones alone and lacks a portion of them. The sample comprises about 83,000 clones, under 95% of which are singletons, and 3.5% to 5.5% rests with the top ten. Here the sequenced sample was peripheral blood, taken on day 0 of MenACWY control vaccination. These receptors were collected from an adult in good health. Each CDR3 is given with its conserved first and last residue. The D gene is left open where the match is weak. The size entry is marked missing in some rows and otherwise reads once, few, many or a size class.

>TRBV7-2|NA|NA|TRBJ1-1
TGTGCCAGCAGCCCACAAGCTTTCTTT
CASSPQAFF
>TRBV5-6|few|NA|TRBJ1-2
TGTGCCAGCAGGTCGACCGGGACCGGTAACTATGGCTACACCTTC
CASRSTGTGNYGYTF
>TRBV27|NA|NA|TRBJ1-6
TGTGCCAGCAGTTTAGCAGGGTTCGGGGGCACACCCCTCCACTTT
CASSLAGFGGTPLHF
>TRBV6-1|once|TRBD1|TRBJ2-6
TGTGCCAGCAGTGAAGTATGGACAGGGATGAGTGGGGCCAACGTCCTGACTTTC
CASSEVWTGMSGANVLTF
>TRBV15|NA|TRBD1|TRBJ1-6
TGTGCCACCAGCAGAGATCGACAGGGAGATAATTCACCCCTCCACTTT
CATSRDRQGDNSPLHF
>TRBV3-1/TRBV3-2|NA|NA|TRBJ1-1
TGTGCCAGCAGCCAACCCGGCGAGGGCCGGGGGACTGAAGCTTTCTTT
CASSQPGEGRGTEAFF
>TRBV25-1|NA|NA|TRBJ2-2
TGTGCCAGCAGTGATTCCGGCGGATCTGGGGAGCTGTTTTTT
CASSDSGGSGELFF
>TRBV12-5|once|TRBD1|TRBJ1-1
TGTGCTAGCCGGGACAGTTGGCTCACTGAAGCTTTCTTT
CASRDSWLTEAFF
>TRBV28|NA|TRBD1|TRBJ1-4
TGTGCCATCGGGACAGGGACTAATGAAAAACTGTTTTTT
CAIGTGTNEKLFF
>TRBV19|NA|TRBD2|TRBJ2-1
TGTGCCAGTAGTCGTACCCGGGAGGCCCCGTTCAATGAGCAGTTCTTC
CASSRTREAPFNEQFF
>TRBV9|NA|NA|TRBJ1-2
TGTGCCAGCAGCGCCAGTGGTGGCTACACCTTC
CASSASGGYTF
>TRBV7-9|NA|NA|TRBJ1-2
TGTGCCAGCGGGGGGACGGGGGCATATTTTGGCTACACCTTC
CASGGTGAYFGYTF